The 22 T cell receptor beta chains below all came from one sample that was sequenced in a study of HIV-infected patients and healthy controls. The repertoire came from unfractionated whole blood and reflected all unsorted peripheral T cells. 400 to 550 ng RNA was reverse transcribed with alpha and beta constant-region primers. Alpha and beta chain libraries were made separately by chain-specific third strand synthesis with multiplexing indices. TCRdb re-derived calls from the 5' RACE reads in MiXCR, one entry per CDR3 protein. The table records roughly 9,000 distinct CDR3 sequences, approximately 5% of them present only once. The specimen sequenced was blood. The receptors originated from an adult in good health.

This clonotype was seen many times. V is TRBV19 and J is TRBJ1-1; TRBD1 agrees at 8 bases. This CDR3 spans 13 amino acids. Trimming removed 11 bases from V and 4 bases from J; junction bases left unmatched: 9. CDR1 is LNHDA and CDR2 is SQIVND in the germline V gene (reference sequence). The CDR3 loop is CAARIQGGTEAFF. In nucleotides, the CDR3 is TGTGCCGCTAGGATACAGGGGGGCACTGAAGCTTTCTTT.

In its sample, this clonotype was seen many times. The chain recombines TRBV7-2 with TRBJ2-3; tentatively, D is TRBD2 (6 bases). The CDR3 has 18 amino acids. The V end was cut by 1 base, the J end by 0 bases, with 17 bases between. Germline CDR1 and CDR2: SGHTA and FQGNSA. The CDR3 bases are TGTGCCAGCAGCTTAGGTCCCTCGCGGGGCCATAGCACAGATACGCAGTATTTT. It specifies CASSLGPSRGHSTDTQYF.

The chain combines TRBV12-3 or TRBV12-4 with TRBJ1-3, with no clear D. Trimming pared 7 bases from V and 4 bases from J, leaving 17 bases between. This CDR3 region has 15 residues. In DNA, the CDR3 is TGTGCCAGCATTTTCCCAAGTATATCCGGAAACACCATATATTTT. Translation gives CASIFPSISGNTIYF.

In this sample, this clonotype turned up many times. The V call is TRBV12-3 or TRBV12-4, the J call TRBJ1-1; 7 bases match TRBD1. This CDR3 region has 13 residues. Unmatched junction bases numbered 5, after V lost 6 bases and J lost 4 bases. The CDR3 protein is CASRPTGRTEAFF. The CDR3 DNA reads TGTGCCAGCAGGCCGACAGGGCGCACTGAAGCTTTCTTT.

This clonotype came up a few times. The rearrangement links TRBV27 to TRBJ1-3; a possible D gene is TRBD1 (5 bases). This CDR3 region has 15 residues. V shed 6 bases and J shed 2 bases, with 14 bases lying between them. Germline CDR1 reads MNHEY; CDR2 reads SMNVEV (reference sequence). The CDR3 DNA reads TGTGCCAGCAGGGGCGACTGGGGACCTGGAAACACCATATATTTT. Protein sequence: CASRGDWGPGNTIYF.

The chain joins TRBV12-3 or TRBV12-4 to TRBJ2-1, with unresolved D. The CDR3 has 18 amino acids. V shed 1 base and J shed 1 base, with 17 bases lying between them. CDR3 region: CASSLVLSRTRSYNEQFF. The CDR3 nucleotides read TGTGCCAGCAGTTTAGTGCTTTCCCGGACGCGGTCCTACAATGAGCAGTTCTTC.

This clonotype is deemed medium-sized. V usage is TRBV20-1 and J usage is TRBJ1-3, with D hard to call. Trimming left V 5 bases short and J 0 bases short, with 8 bases between. This CDR3 has 13 residues. Germline CDR1 and CDR2: DFQATT and SNEGSKA (reference sequence). The CDR3 region is CSAFSDSGNTIYF. CDR3 DNA: TGCAGTGCTTTTTCGGACTCTGGAAACACCATATATTTT.

Judged by abundance, this clonotype is medium-sized. This chain connects TRBV7-9 to TRBJ1-1; the match to TRBD1 covers 12 bases. This CDR3 is built from 15 residues. The germline V gene encodes CDR1 SEHNR and CDR2 FQNEAQ (reference sequence). J lost 5 bases, V lost 3 bases, and 4 bases had no gene match. In DNA, the CDR3 is TGTGCCAGCAGCTTTGGGACAGGGGGCTTGACTGAAGCTTTCTTT. As protein: CASSFGTGGLTEAFF. Combining the CDR3 with reference TRBV7-9 and TRBJ1-1 gives the whole variable domain DTGVSQNPRHKITKRGQNVTFRCDPISEHNRLYWYRQTLGQGPEFLTYFQNEAQLEKSRLLSDRFSAERPKGSFSTLEIQRTEQGDSAMYLCASSFGTGGLTEAFFGQGTRLTVV.

This clonotype is labeled medium-sized. The V call is TRBV3-1, the J call TRBJ1-5, with D unresolved. The germline V and J ends were trimmed by 0 bases and 5 bases, with 23 bases remaining between them. There are 19 residues in the CDR3. Germline V gives CDR1 LGHDT, CDR2 YNNKEL (reference sequence). The CDR3 here is CASSQETTSRENRDQPQHF. CDR3 nucleotides: TGTGCCAGCAGCCAAGAGACGACGTCTCGGGAAAATAGGGATCAGCCCCAGCATTTT.

The rearrangement uses TRBV7-2 and TRBJ1-1, with D unresolved. The CDR3 contains 16 residues. Germline CDR1 is SGHTA and CDR2 is FQGNSA. Trimming removed 7 bases from V and 4 bases from J, with 22 bases in between. The CDR3 region is CASIPDRGNLATEAFF. For the CDR3, the DNA is TGTGCCAGCATCCCAGATCGGGGAAATCTGGCCACTGAAGCTTTCTTT. The full variable domain, in which reference TRBV7-2 and TRBJ1-1 provide the parts outside the CDR3, is GAGVSQSPSNKVTEKGKDVELRCDPISGHTALYWYRQSLGQGLEFLIYFQGNSAPDKSGLPSDRFSAERTGGSVSTLTIQRTQQEDSAVYLCASIPDRGNLATEAFFGQGTRLTVV.

By its share, this clonotype is medium-sized. The V call is TRBV11-2, the J call TRBJ2-3; 9 bases map to TRBD2. CDR1 is SGHAT and CDR2 is FQNNGV in the germline V gene. The V and J ends lost 3 bases and 2 bases, in that order; junction bases with no gene match: 3. This CDR3 region has 15 residues. CDR3 DNA sequence: TGTGCCAGCAGCTTTGGACTAGCGCCCACAGATACGCAGTATTTT. Its protein is CASSFGLAPTDTQYF.

There are many counts of this clonotype. V gene TRBV27 combines with J gene TRBJ2-5; TRBD2 matches at 14 bases. Per the germline V gene, CDR1 is MNHEY and CDR2 is SMNVEV (reference sequence). V dropped 4 bases and J dropped 5; count of bases not matched to a gene: 12. CDR3 size: 18 residues. CDR3: CASSYLGLAGDLGETQYF. As DNA, the CDR3 is TGTGCCAGCAGTTACTTGGGACTAGCGGGAGACCTAGGGGAGACCCAGTACTTC.

This clonotype appeared many times. The gene calls are TRBV18 and TRBJ1-5; D gene ambiguous. The CDR3 is 13 amino acids. CDR1 is KGHSH, CDR2 LQKENI, per germline. V shed 3 bases and J shed 1 base, with 4 bases lying between them. CDR3 loop: CASSPESNQPQHF. CDR3 DNA sequence: TGTGCCAGCTCACCGGAGAGCAATCAGCCCCAGCATTTT.

J is TRBJ2-6 and V is TRBV7-2; no reliable D call. The CDR3 has 14 amino acids. The ends were cut back, 1 base at V and 0 bases at J, with 1 base in the middle. Germline loops: CDR1 SGHTA, CDR2 FQGNSA. Here the CDR3 DNA reads TGTGCCAGCAGCTTAGACTCTGGGGCCAACGTCCTGACTTTC. Translating gives CASSLDSGANVLTF.

This rearrangement joins TRBV7-9 to TRBJ1-1; the D is unclear. This CDR3 has 12 residues. Germline CDR1 is SEHNR and CDR2 is FQNEAQ (reference sequence). Between the trimmed V and J ends, which lost 2 bases and 6 bases, there was a span of 7 bases. CDR3 sequence reads: CASSLSDPEAFF. Written as DNA, the CDR3 is TGTGCCAGCAGCTTAAGTGACCCTGAAGCTTTCTTT.

In its sample, this clonotype was seen many times. The chain has TRBV12-3 or TRBV12-4 and TRBJ1-4, with unresolved D. V was pared by 2 bases and J by 5 bases, with 0 bases between. The CDR3 sequence is 11 residues long. CDR3 sequence (DNA): TGTGCCAGCAGTTTAAATGAAAAACTGTTTTTT. It is translated as CASSLNEKLFF.

This clonotype showed up many times. The chain links TRBV4-1 to TRBJ2-2; a weak D match, TRBD1 (6 bases). The CDR3 length is 14 residues. Trimming pared 5 bases from V and 5 bases from J, leaving 12 bases between. Germline CDR1 and CDR2: MGHRA and YSYEKL. CDR3 nucleotide sequence: TGCGCCAGCAGCGGTACACAGGGAACCGGGGAGCTGTTTTTT. This sequence encodes CASSGTQGTGELFF.

This clonotype was counted many times. The chain's CDR3 is CASSLGDRGLNQPQHF. For the CDR3, the DNA is TGTGCCAGCAGCTTAGGAGACAGGGGCCTTAATCAGCCCCAGCATTTT. V gene TRBV7-2 combines with J gene TRBJ1-5, with 8 bases aligning to TRBD1. CDR3 length equals 16 residues. Germline V gene sequence: CDR1 SGHTA, CDR2 FQGNSA. Germline trimming cut 1 base from V and 4 bases from J; bases unmatched to any gene: 6.

By share, this clonotype counts as medium-sized. The CDR3 DNA is TGTGCCAGCAGTTACTCGCCGGGACCGCGAGGGACTGGAAACACCATATATTTT. Its translation is CASSYSPGPRGTGNTIYF. V and J are TRBV6-6 and TRBJ1-3, with D possibly matching TRBD1 (5 bases). This CDR3 contains 18 residues. Trimming took off 0 bases at V and 2 bases at J, with 17 bases between the two ends. CDR1 is MNHNY, CDR2 SVGAGI, per germline (reference sequence).

The table lists this clonotype with many counts. The chain employs TRBV6-6 and TRBJ1-1, with D perhaps TRBD1 (5 bases). The CDR3 runs 15 residues. Germline CDR1 MNHNY, CDR2 SVGAGI (reference sequence). Trimming removed 2 bases at V and 1 base at J, with 11 bases between. CDR3 nucleotide sequence: TGTGCCAGCAGTTACCCACAGGATAAGAACACTGAAGCTTTCTTT. Its translation is CASSYPQDKNTEAFF.

This clonotype occurred many times. The V call is TRBV29-1, the J call TRBJ1-1, with D tentatively TRBD1 (6 bases). The V gene lost 7 bases and the J gene lost 4 bases, with 16 bases spanning the gap. The CDR3 totals 13 residues. CDR1 is SQVTM and CDR2 is ANQGSEA in the germline V gene. This CDR3 reads CSASDTGLTEAFF. CDR3 DNA sequence: TGCAGCGCCAGTGACACAGGGCTCACTGAAGCTTTCTTT.

This clonotype was found many times. The V and J genes are TRBV6-1 and TRBJ2-1; 9 bases map to TRBD2. Per germline, CDR1 MNHNS and CDR2 SASEGT. CDR3 length: 16 residues. V was pared by 2 bases and J by 2 bases, with 4 bases of the junction left unmatched. The CDR3 DNA sequence: TGTGCCAGCAGTGAACTAGCGGGGACGACCTACAATGAGCAGTTCTTC. Translating gives CASSELAGTTYNEQFF.